A single T cell receptor beta chain is shown here with its context. This record comes from a study of shared clonotypes between healthy human individuals. TCRdb's table, derived via immunoSEQ multiplex PCR, lists solely in-frame clones and lacks some. The sample yields under 1,100,000 clones, 75% to 85% seen once. This CDR3 has 13 amino acids. Between the trimmed V and J ends, which lost 0 bases and 6 bases, there was a span of 7 bases. Germline V gives CDR1 SGHTA, CDR2 FQGNSA. The chain links TRBV7-2 to TRBJ2-3; D gene ambiguous. This receptor was obtained from a man younger than 35 in good health. Some clones in this sample may be carry-over from other donors' samples. The specimen sequenced was memory CD4+ T cells from PBMCs. Subset in this sample: CD45RA-negative fraction. The CDR3 region is CASSLASLDTQYF. The CDR3 coding sequence is TGTGCCAGCAGCTTAGCCAGCTTGGATACGCAGTATTTT. Complete variable domain (other parts from reference TRBV7-2 and TRBJ2-3): GAGVSQSPSNKVTEKGKDVELRCDPISGHTALYWYRQSLGQGLEFLIYFQGNSAPDKSGLPSDRFSAERTGGSVSTLTIQRTQQEDSAVYLCASSLASLDTQYFGPGTRLTVL.